A selection of T cell receptor beta chains follows, all from one sample in a study of low-dose radiotherapy and immunotherapy resistance in tumors. One entry per CDR3 protein results from TCRdb running MiXCR on the reads. Here the sample spans nearly 95,000 distinct CDR3 sequences, under 10% being singletons. Here the sequenced sample was PBMCs, taken before treatment. These TCRs come from a male donor with prostate cancer. Both conserved end residues are part of each CDR3. A D gene is named only where the DNA matches it firmly. Clone size is given for some rows only: seen once, a few or many times, or a class if the clone is expanded.

clone_size d_call j_call v_call cdr3_aa cdr3_nt
many TRBD1 TRBJ2-5 TRBV6-5 CASSSRDRDETQYF TGTGCCAGCAGTTCCCGGGACAGGGATGAGACCCAGTACTTC
many - TRBJ1-1 TRBV7-9 CASSLLGQGAFF TGTGCCAGCAGCTTATTAGGGCAGGGAGCTTTCTTT
- - TRBJ2-5 TRBV5-8 CASSPTDREETQYF TGTGCCAGCAGCCCGACGGACAGAGAAGAGACCCAGTACTTC
many - TRBJ1-1 TRBV12-3/TRBV12-4 CASSLEGMGTEAFF TGTGCCAGCAGTTTAGAGGGGATGGGGACTGAAGCTTTCTTT
- - TRBJ2-3 TRBV5-4 CASSPSGSTDTQYF TGTGCCAGCAGTCCGAGCGGGAGCACAGATACGCAGTATTTT
many TRBD2 TRBJ2-1 TRBV7-7 CASSRGVAGNDEQFF TGTGCCAGCAGCCGGGGGGTAGCAGGTAACGATGAGCAGTTCTTC
many TRBD2 TRBJ2-1 TRBV27 CASSFLLAGPRSPYNEQFF TGTGCCAGCAGTTTTTTGCTAGCGGGACCGAGAAGTCCTTACAATGAGCAGTTCTTC
many - TRBJ2-1 TRBV3-1 CASSGDRYNEQFF TGTGCCAGCAGCGGGGACCGCTACAATGAGCAGTTCTTC
many TRBD1 TRBJ2-7 TRBV29-1 CSVRDRSSYEQYF TGCAGCGTCCGGGACAGAAGCTCCTACGAGCAGTACTTC
many - TRBJ2-7 TRBV2 CASRVGRYEQYF TGTGCCAGCAGGGTTGGGCGGTACGAGCAGTACTTC
few - TRBJ1-6 TRBV10-3 CAISATDVEPLHF TGTGCCATCAGTGCTACCGACGTCGAACCCCTCCACTTT
many TRBD2 TRBJ2-3 TRBV12-3/TRBV12-4 CASSPGLAGVDTQYF TGTGCCAGCAGTCCCGGACTAGCGGGAGTGGATACGCAGTATTTT
few - TRBJ2-2 TRBV5-1 CASSLGHGNTGELFF TGCGCCAGCAGCTTAGGACACGGGAACACCGGGGAGCTGTTTTTT
many - TRBJ2-1 TRBV28 CASSLTNNEQFF TGTGCCAGCAGTTTGACTAATAATGAGCAGTTCTTC
many - TRBJ2-3 TRBV6-1 CASRAAPSTDTQYF TGTGCCAGCAGAGCCGCGCCCTCGACAGATACGCAGTATTTT
many TRBD1 TRBJ2-3 TRBV9 CASSGSTRDSPSTDTQYF TGTGCCAGCAGCGGCTCCACCAGGGACAGCCCCAGCACAGATACGCAGTATTTT
many - TRBJ2-7 TRBV7-9 CASSTGHNTYEQYF TGTGCCAGCAGTACGGGACACAACACCTACGAGCAGTACTTC
many - TRBJ2-5 TRBV9 CASSVGEGRTEYF TGTGCCAGCAGCGTGGGCGAAGGACGGACTGAGTACTTC
many TRBD2 TRBJ2-3 TRBV7-2 CASTQRGLAGGPADTQYF TGTGCCAGCACCCAAAGGGGCCTAGCGGGAGGGCCGGCGGATACGCAGTATTTT
many TRBD1 TRBJ1-5 TRBV12-3/TRBV12-4 CASSLVGQGYQPQHF TGTGCCAGCAGTTTGGTGGGACAGGGTTATCAGCCCCAGCATTTT
many - TRBJ2-5 TRBV18 CASSPFSTGQETQYF TGTGCCAGCTCACCATTTTCGACAGGCCAAGAGACCCAGTACTTC
many - TRBJ2-5 TRBV4-1 CASSQFRDSRPETQYF TGCGCCAGCAGCCAATTTCGAGACAGCCGACCGGAGACCCAGTACTTC
many - TRBJ1-1 TRBV12-3/TRBV12-4 CASSLMQGQDTEAFF TGTGCCAGCAGTTTAATGCAGGGGCAGGACACTGAAGCTTTCTTT
many - TRBJ1-2 TRBV2 CASSPQGPNYGYTF TGTGCCAGCAGTCCGCAGGGACCCAACTATGGCTACACCTTC
many TRBD1 TRBJ1-2 TRBV5-1 CASSLSDRAYGYTF TGCGCCAGCAGCTTGTCTGACAGGGCCTATGGCTACACCTTC
many - TRBJ2-1 TRBV9 CASSAGLKNEQFF TGTGCCAGCAGCGCGGGACTTAAGAATGAGCAGTTCTTC
many TRBD2 TRBJ2-7 TRBV27 CASSPSGRGDEQYF TGTGCCAGCAGCCCTAGCGGGAGGGGTGACGAGCAGTACTTC
many - TRBJ1-4 TRBV5-1 CASSERGPNEKLFF TGCGCCAGCAGCGAGCGTGGCCCTAATGAAAAACTGTTTTTT
many - TRBJ1-1 TRBV28 CASIGADGNTEAFF TGTGCCAGCATCGGTGCAGATGGGAACACTGAAGCTTTCTTT
- - TRBJ1-5 TRBV18 CASSPSDNQPQHF TGTGCCAGCTCACCGTCTGATAATCAGCCCCAGCATTTT
many - TRBJ1-6 TRBV28 CASSLMGGPTTNSPLHF TGTGCCAGCAGTTTAATGGGGGGGCCTACGACGAATTCACCCCTCCACTTT
many TRBD2 TRBJ2-1 TRBV20-1 CSAKYNRAKTSGRNYEQFF TGCAGTGCGAAATACAACAGGGCTAAGACTAGCGGGAGGAATTATGAGCAGTTCTTC
many - TRBJ2-1 TRBV29-1 CSAERMSSYNEQFF TGCAGCGCCGAAAGGATGTCCTCCTACAATGAGCAGTTCTTC
many TRBD1 TRBJ2-5 TRBV12-3/TRBV12-4 CASSLKGQGMRETQYF TGTGCCAGCAGCCTAAAAGGACAGGGGATGCGGGAGACCCAGTACTTC
many TRBD1 TRBJ2-7 TRBV3-1 CASSQRDRVYEQYF TGTGCCAGCAGCCAACGGGACAGGGTCTACGAGCAGTACTTC
many - TRBJ2-7 TRBV7-2 CASSSSSLHEQYF TGTGCCAGCAGCAGTTCCTCCCTACACGAGCAGTACTTC
many - TRBJ2-4 TRBV28 CASSLKGGSVIQYF TGTGCCAGCAGTTTAAAGGGGGGGTCCGTCATTCAGTACTTC
many - TRBJ2-2 TRBV7-2 CASSLVEGTGELFF TGTGCCAGCAGCTTAGTGGAGGGCACCGGGGAGCTGTTTTTT
many - TRBJ1-6 TRBV4-1 CASSHPMSNSPLHF TGCGCCAGCAGCCACCCTATGTCAAATTCACCCCTCCACTTT
few - TRBJ1-1 TRBV29-1 CSVFLGHRDTEAFF TGCAGCGTCTTTTTAGGACACCGCGATACTGAAGCTTTCTTT
many - TRBJ2-3 TRBV6-1 CASSEGGNTDTQYF TGTGCCAGCAGTGAGGGGGGAAACACAGATACGCAGTATTTT
many - TRBJ2-3 TRBV14 CASSQPGISTDTQYF TGTGCCAGCAGCCAACCGGGGATTAGCACAGATACGCAGTATTTT
many TRBD1 TRBJ1-4 TRBV28 CASSLSPTGEEKLFF TGTGCCAGCAGTTTATCCCCGACAGGGGAGGAAAAACTGTTTTTT
many TRBD1 TRBJ2-7 TRBV12-3/TRBV12-4 CASSPGQNEQYF TGTGCCAGCAGTCCGGGACAGAACGAGCAGTACTTC
- - TRBJ2-1 TRBV19 CASRTQGYNEQFF TGTGCCAGTAGGACTCAGGGATACAATGAGCAGTTCTTC
many - TRBJ2-7 TRBV29-1 CSVEMRGAYEQYF TGCAGCGTTGAAATGAGGGGGGCCTACGAGCAGTACTTC
many - TRBJ2-1 TRBV20-1 CSPQKETAEQFF TGCAGTCCCCAAAAGGAGACAGCTGAGCAGTTCTTC
many TRBD1 TRBJ1-4 TRBV28 CASSAPGQGREKLFF TGTGCCAGCAGTGCCCCGGGACAGGGGAGGGAAAAACTGTTTTTT
many - TRBJ2-2 TRBV2 CASSVQGSGELFF TGTGCCAGCAGCGTACAGGGCTCCGGGGAGCTGTTTTTT
few TRBD1 TRBJ2-2 TRBV27 CASSGGDRVTGELFF TGTGCCAGCAGTGGGGGGGACAGGGTGACCGGGGAGCTGTTTTTT
many - TRBJ2-5 TRBV6-2/TRBV6-3 CASSYLGRLKTQYF TGTGCCAGCAGTTACCTCGGACGGCTCAAGACCCAGTACTTC
many - TRBJ1-1 TRBV12-3/TRBV12-4 CASSLLSEAFF TGTGCCAGCAGTTTACTTAGTGAAGCTTTCTTT
few - TRBJ2-7 TRBV9 CASSAGWTVSYEQYF TGTGCCAGCAGCGCGGGCTGGACGGTCTCCTACGAGCAGTACTTC
many - TRBJ2-3 TRBV28 CASNSPGGTDTQYF TGTGCCAGCAACTCCCCGGGAGGCACAGATACGCAGTATTTT
many - TRBJ2-3 TRBV7-2 CASSLDGPCMLGESTDTQYF TGTGCCAGCAGCTTAGATGGCCCGTGCATGTTAGGCGAGTCCACAGATACGCAGTATTTT
many - TRBJ2-3 TRBV23-1 CASCRWARVSTDTQYF TGCGCCAGTTGCCGGTGGGCGAGGGTATCCACAGATACGCAGTATTTT
many - TRBJ1-1 TRBV20-1 CSVFIVDTEAFF TGCAGTGTGTTTATAGTAGACACTGAAGCTTTCTTT
many TRBD2 TRBJ2-2 TRBV6-6 CASRPQRGANTGELFF TGTGCCAGCAGACCACAGCGGGGCGCGAACACCGGGGAGCTGTTTTTT